This T cell receptor beta chain was sequenced during a study of T cells in Graves' hyperthyroidism and ophthalmopathy. The TCR beta CDR3 regions underwent amplification using RNA transcripts as the source. HTBI primers were employed in a first-round RT-PCR of the TCR CDR3. TCRdb ran MiXCR on the multiplex PCR reads and lists one entry per CDR3 protein. The profile shows 600,000 to 700,000 distinct CDR3 sequences, roughly 45% of them singletons. What was sequenced was peripheral blood or thyroid tissue (not recorded which). This clonotype was sampled from an adult man with Graves' disease, either hyperthyroidism or ophthalmopathy (not recorded which).

CDR3 in amino acids: CASSLERTSGAEKLFF. The CDR3 nucleotides read TGTGCCAGCAGCTTAGAAAGGACTTCGGGTGCAGAAAAACTGTTTTTT. The J gene is TRBJ1-4, the V gene TRBV7-3, with no clear D. Trimming removed 2 bases at V and 8 bases at J, with 18 bases between. The CDR3 totals 16 residues. Germline assignment: CDR1 SGHTA and CDR2 FQGTGA.